One sample yielded the 7 T cell receptor beta chains listed below, sequenced in a study of shared clonotypes between healthy human individuals (dated by TCRdb to about 2020). Libraries were made using the immunoSEQ multiplex PCR assay. In TCRdb, the immuneACCESS table is reduced to in-frame sequences with V and J assigned. These tables do not hold every clone; where another copy was compared, an unresolved V gene accounts for under half, and the others remain unexplained. The sample contains some 900,000 clones, approximately 76% of them found a single time. About 1.5% of the sample rests with the top ten. The sample taken for sequencing was memory CD4+ T cells sorted from blood. The cell subset or site tag for this specimen amounts to: CD45RA-negative fraction. The receptors derive from a young man in good health.

The chain links TRBV28 to TRBJ2-1, with 15 bases identical to TRBD2. The length of the CDR3 is 18 residues. Germline-derived CDR1 and CDR2 are MDHEN and SYDVKM. J lost 8 bases, V lost 6 bases, and 14 bases had no gene match. The CDR3 spells CASSPGLAGGPRWDEQFF. CDR3 DNA sequence: TGTGCCAGCAGCCCTGGACTAGCGGGGGGGCCAAGATGGGATGAGCAGTTCTTC.

CDR3 protein: CASSQETSGYNEQFF. In DNA, the CDR3 is TGCGCCAGCAGCCAAGAGACTAGCGGTTACAATGAGCAGTTCTTC. This chain links TRBV4-3 with TRBJ2-1; TRBD2 agrees at 9 bases. The CDR3 covers 15 residues. The germline V gene has CDR1 LGHNA and CDR2 YSLEER. Losses at the gene ends were 0 bases for V and 4 bases for J; bases not matched to a gene: 1.

This clone has ten or more counts. The chain carries TRBV25-1 and TRBJ1-4, with D perhaps matching TRBD1 (5 bases). V was trimmed by 6 bases and J by 7 bases, leaving 21 bases between them. CDR3 size: 16 residues. Germline V CDR1 and CDR2: MGHDK, SYGVNS. CDR3 sequence (DNA): TGTGCCAGCAGCCACCCAAAGGGGCGTGGGAGTGAAAAACTGTTTTTT. This sequence encodes CASSHPKGRGSEKLFF. Filled out from reference TRBV25-1 and TRBJ1-4, the complete variable domain reads EADIYQTPRYLVIGTGKKITLECSQTMGHDKMYWYQQDPGMELHLIHYSYGVNSTEKGDLSSESTVSRIRTEHFPLTLESARPSHTSQYLCASSHPKGRGSEKLFFGSGTQLSVL.

The rearrangement uses TRBV2 and TRBJ1-2, with 7 bases fitting TRBD1. Germline V gene data show CDR1 as SNHLY and CDR2 as FYNNEI. This CDR3 contains 15 residues. V dropped 3 bases and J dropped 5; count of bases not matched to a gene: 9. CDR3 residues: CASSDTQTGRYGYTF. CDR3 DNA: TGTGCCAGCAGTGACACCCAGACAGGGAGGTATGGCTACACCTTC.

This chain uses TRBV19 with TRBJ1-2, with D possibly matching TRBD1 (5 bases). CDR1 and CDR2 (germline): LNHDA, SQIVND (reference sequence). Trimming left V 7 bases short and J 1 base short, with 13 bases between. CDR3 length: 14 amino acids. The CDR3, as DNA: TGTGCCAGTACTGAGACAGTGAATAACTATGGCTACACCTTC. This codes for CASTETVNNYGYTF.

This clone was seen just once. The genes are TRBV7-9 and TRBJ2-7; TRBD2 matches 9 bases. CDR1 and CDR2 (germline): SEHNR, FQNEAQ (reference sequence). The CDR3 is 17 residues long. V trimming: 3 bases; J trimming: 1 base; junction bases outside the gene matches: 10. CDR3 in DNA: TGTGCCAGCAGCTTGGCCAGAGCGGGAGGTCATTCCTACGAGCAGTACTTC. Protein product: CASSLARAGGHSYEQYF.

This clone has only a few counts. Different DNA sequences within this sample yield the same CDR3. The genes are TRBV6-5 and TRBJ1-1; D perhaps matches TRBD1 (5 bases). The CDR3 extends over 14 amino acids. V lost 2 bases and J 0 bases, leaving 7 bases between the germline ends. Looked up from germline, CDR1 is MNHEY and CDR2 is SVGAGI. The CDR3 DNA is TGTGCCAGCAGTTACCAGGGCCTGAACACTGAAGCTTTCTTT. Translating gives CASSYQGLNTEAFF.